This TCR beta chain comes out of a study of OX40 agonist ivuxolimab in advanced cancers. Study-level findings and limits: Antigen specificity of clonally expanded peripheral T cells was not established. The 0.1-3.0 mg/kg partial responders had among the lowest clonal expansion.

Assay: immunoSEQ multiplex PCR; the TCRdb copy retains only in-frame clones and omits some. The sample lists approximately 66,000 clones, 70% to 90% seen once, with about 1.2% in the top ten. This CDR3 has 15 residues. Deletions cut 3 bases from V and 8 bases from J, with 19 bases between. The germline V gene encodes CDR1 MGHRA and CDR2 YSYEKL. Excluded were patients having autoimmune disease history or systemic immunosuppression. About this clone itself: Its antigen remains unidentified.

The chain employs TRBV4-1 and TRBJ1-2; D is unclear. Specimen: CD4+ or CD8+ T cells sorted from blood, collected in a trial of the OX40 agonist ivuxolimab. The receptor's source is an adult with an advanced solid tumor such as melanoma, head and neck, liver or kidney cancer. CDR3 sequence (DNA): TGCGCCAGCAGCCACCCCATGGGAGGATCGGGGGGCTACACCTTC. Its protein is CASSHPMGGSGGYTF.